The source of this T cell receptor beta chain is a study of T-cell memory formation after mild COVID-19. Study information: For the most part, TCR clusters were specific to one donor.

Regarding the study as a whole: Clones that contracted clustered mainly in CM and EM if CD4+ and in EMRA if CD8+. In second-wave clones peaking day 37, SARS-CoV-2 specificity remained unconfirmed.

Germline V gives CDR1 MDHEN, CDR2 SYDVKM. The CDR3 covers 8 residues. With respect to this clonotype: The antigen is unknown.

The 5'RACE method, run with constant-segment primers, produced TCR alpha and TCR beta cDNA libraries (carrying sample barcodes and UMIs). Each CDR3 protein gets one entry after TCRdb re-called the 5' RACE reads with MiXCR. The sample lists about 250,000 distinct CDR3 sequences; roughly 17% were seen once. Sequencing was done on a sample of PBMCs or a T cell subset sorted from them (not recorded which). The TCR originated in a man aged 18 to 30 who had mild COVID-19 (a few samples of this study predate the infection). Cell type and time point are not known. This chain links TRBV28 with TRBJ2-7, with D hard to call. The CDR3 reads CGRHEQYV. Here the CDR3 DNA reads TGTGGCCGGCACGAGCAGTACGTC.